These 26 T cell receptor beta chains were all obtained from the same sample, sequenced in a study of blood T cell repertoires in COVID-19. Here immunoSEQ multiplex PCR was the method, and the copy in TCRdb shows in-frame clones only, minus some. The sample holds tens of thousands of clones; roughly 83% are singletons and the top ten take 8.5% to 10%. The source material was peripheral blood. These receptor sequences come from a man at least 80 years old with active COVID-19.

CDR3 loop: CAWRGTGTYGYTF. The CDR3 bases are TGTGCCTGGAGGGGGACAGGAACCTATGGCTACACCTTC. The V call is TRBV30, the J call TRBJ1-2, with 8 nucleotides matching TRBD1. CDR1 and CDR2 from the germline V gene are GTSNPN and SVGIG (reference sequence). The CDR3 is 13 amino acids. J gave up 4 bases and V 3 bases, and 4 bases lay outside the gene matches.

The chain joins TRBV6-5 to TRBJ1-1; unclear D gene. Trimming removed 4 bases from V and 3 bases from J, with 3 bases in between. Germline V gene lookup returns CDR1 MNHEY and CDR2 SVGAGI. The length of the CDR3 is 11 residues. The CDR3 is CASSSDTEAFF. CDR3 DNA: TGTGCCAGCAGTTCCGACACTGAAGCTTTCTTT.

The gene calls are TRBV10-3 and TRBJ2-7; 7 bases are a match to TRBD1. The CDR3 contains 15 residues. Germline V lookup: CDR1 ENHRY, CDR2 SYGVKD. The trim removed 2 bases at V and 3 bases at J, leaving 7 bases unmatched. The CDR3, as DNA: TGTGCCATCAGTGAGCGGGACAGCGAGGGCTACGAGCAGTACTTC. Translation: CAISERDSEGYEQYF.

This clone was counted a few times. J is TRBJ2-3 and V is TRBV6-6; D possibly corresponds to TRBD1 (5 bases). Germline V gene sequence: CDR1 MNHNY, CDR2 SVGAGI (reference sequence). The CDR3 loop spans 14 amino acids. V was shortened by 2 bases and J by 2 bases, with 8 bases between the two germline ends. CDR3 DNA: TGTGCCAGCAGTTACGCCAGGGTCACAGATACGCAGTATTTT. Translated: CASSYARVTDTQYF.

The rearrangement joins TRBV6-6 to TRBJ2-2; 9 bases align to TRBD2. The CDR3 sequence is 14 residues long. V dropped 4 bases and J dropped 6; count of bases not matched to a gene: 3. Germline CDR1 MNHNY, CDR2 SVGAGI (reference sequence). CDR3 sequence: CASSFGGGAGELFF. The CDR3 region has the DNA TGTGCCAGCAGTTTTGGCGGGGGGGCCGGGGAGCTGTTTTTT.

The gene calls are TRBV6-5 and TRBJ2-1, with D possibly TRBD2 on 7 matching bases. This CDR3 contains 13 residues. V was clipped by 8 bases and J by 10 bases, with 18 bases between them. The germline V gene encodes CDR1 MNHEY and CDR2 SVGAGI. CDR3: CASSTRGAREQFF. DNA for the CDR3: TGTGCCAGCTCCACCCGGGGGGCAAGAGAGCAGTTCTTC.

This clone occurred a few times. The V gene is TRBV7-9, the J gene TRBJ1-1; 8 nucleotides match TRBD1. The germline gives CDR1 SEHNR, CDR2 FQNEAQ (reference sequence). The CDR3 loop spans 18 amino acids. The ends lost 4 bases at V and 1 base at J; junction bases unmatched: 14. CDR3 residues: CASSWPTQGAGKNTEAFF. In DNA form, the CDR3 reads TGTGCCAGCAGCTGGCCGACCCAGGGGGCAGGGAAGAACACTGAAGCTTTCTTT. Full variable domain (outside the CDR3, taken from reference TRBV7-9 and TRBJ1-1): DTGVSQNPRHKITKRGQNVTFRCDPISEHNRLYWYRQTLGQGPEFLTYFQNEAQLEKSRLLSDRFSAERPKGSFSTLEIQRTEQGDSAMYLCASSWPTQGAGKNTEAFFGQGTRLTVV.

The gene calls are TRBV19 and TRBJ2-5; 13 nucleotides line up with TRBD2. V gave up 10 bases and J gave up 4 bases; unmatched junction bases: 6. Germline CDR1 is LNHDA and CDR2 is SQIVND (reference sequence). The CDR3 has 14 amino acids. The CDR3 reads CATRLAGGRETQYF. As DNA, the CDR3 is TGTGCCACCAGACTAGCGGGGGGCCGAGAGACCCAGTACTTC.

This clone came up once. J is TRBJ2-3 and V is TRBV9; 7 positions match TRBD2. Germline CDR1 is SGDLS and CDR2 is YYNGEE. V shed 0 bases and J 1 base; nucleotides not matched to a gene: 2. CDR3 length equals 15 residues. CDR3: CASSVGLAGTDTQYF. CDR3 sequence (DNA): TGTGCCAGCAGCGTAGGGCTAGCGGGCACAGATACGCAGTATTTT. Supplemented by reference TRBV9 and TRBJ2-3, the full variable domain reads DSGVTQTPKHLITATGQRVTLRCSPRSGDLSVYWYQQSLDQGLQFLIQYYNGEERAKGNILERFSAQQFPDLHSELNLSSLELGDSALYFCASSVGLAGTDTQYFGPGTRLTVL.

CDR3 DNA sequence: TGTGCCAGCCTCGGACAGGGTGGAACCTACGAGCAGTACTTC. This gives the protein CASLGQGGTYEQYF. The chain uses TRBV27 and TRBJ2-7; 8 bases map to TRBD1. The CDR3 covers 14 residues. Germline V gene data show CDR1 as MNHEY and CDR2 as SMNVEV (reference sequence). Germline trimming cut 8 bases from V and 2 bases from J; bases unmatched to any gene: 8.

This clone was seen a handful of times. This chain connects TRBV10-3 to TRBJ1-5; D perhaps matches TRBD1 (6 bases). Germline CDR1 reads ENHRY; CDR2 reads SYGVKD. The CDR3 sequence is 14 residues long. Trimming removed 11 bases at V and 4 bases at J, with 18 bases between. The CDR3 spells CASRQDSLNQPQHF. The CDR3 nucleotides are TGTGCCTCCCGACAGGACTCTTTAAATCAGCCCCAGCATTTT.

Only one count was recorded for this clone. The CDR3 coding sequence is TGTGCCAGCAGTCCATCGGACGGGGGATTTGGGGGTTCACCCCTCCACTTT. Protein product: CASSPSDGGFGGSPLHF. V and J are TRBV3-1 (or the pseudogene TRBV3-2) and TRBJ1-6; TRBD1 is a possible D gene (5 bases). CDR1 and CDR2 (germline): LGHDT, YNNKEL (reference sequence). The CDR3 has 17 residues. V lost 6 bases and J lost 9, with 24 bases in between.

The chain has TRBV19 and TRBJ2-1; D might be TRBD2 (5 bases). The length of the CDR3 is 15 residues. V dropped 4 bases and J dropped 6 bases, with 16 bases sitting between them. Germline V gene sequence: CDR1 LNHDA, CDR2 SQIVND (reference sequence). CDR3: CASSTVTGIANEQFF. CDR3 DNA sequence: TGTGCCAGTAGTACCGTCACGGGAATTGCCAATGAGCAGTTCTTC.

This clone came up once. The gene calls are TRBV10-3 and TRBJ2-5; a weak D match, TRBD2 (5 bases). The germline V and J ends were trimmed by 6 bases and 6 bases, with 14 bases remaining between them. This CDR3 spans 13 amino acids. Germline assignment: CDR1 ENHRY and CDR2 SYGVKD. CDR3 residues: CAISREALQTQYF. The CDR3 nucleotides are TGTGCCATCAGCCGGGAAGCCTTGCAGACCCAGTACTTC.

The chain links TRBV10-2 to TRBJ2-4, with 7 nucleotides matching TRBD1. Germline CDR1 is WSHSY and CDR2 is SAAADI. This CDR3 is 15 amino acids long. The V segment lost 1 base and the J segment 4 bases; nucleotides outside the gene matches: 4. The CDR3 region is CASSEFGRGKNIQYF. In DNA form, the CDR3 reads TGCGCCAGCAGTGAGTTTGGCAGGGGGAAAAACATTCAGTACTTC.

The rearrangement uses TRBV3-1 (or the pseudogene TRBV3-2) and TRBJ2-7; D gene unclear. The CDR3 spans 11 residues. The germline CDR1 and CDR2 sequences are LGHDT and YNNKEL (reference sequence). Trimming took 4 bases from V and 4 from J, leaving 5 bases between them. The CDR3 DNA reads TGTGCCAGCAGCCCAGGTTACGAGCAGTACTTC. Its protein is CASSPGYEQYF.

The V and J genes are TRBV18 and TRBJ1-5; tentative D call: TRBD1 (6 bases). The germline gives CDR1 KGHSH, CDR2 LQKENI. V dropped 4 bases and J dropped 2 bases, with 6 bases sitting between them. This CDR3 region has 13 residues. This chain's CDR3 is CASSQGGNQPQHF. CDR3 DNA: TGTGCCAGCTCACAGGGGGGCAATCAGCCCCAGCATTTT.

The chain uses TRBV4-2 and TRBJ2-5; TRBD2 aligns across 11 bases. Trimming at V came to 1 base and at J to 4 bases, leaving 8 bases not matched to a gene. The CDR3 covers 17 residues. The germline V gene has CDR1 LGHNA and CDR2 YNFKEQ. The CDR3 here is CASSQVGSGGAGETQYF. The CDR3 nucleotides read TGTGCCAGCAGCCAAGTAGGTAGCGGGGGGGCCGGAGAGACCCAGTACTTC.

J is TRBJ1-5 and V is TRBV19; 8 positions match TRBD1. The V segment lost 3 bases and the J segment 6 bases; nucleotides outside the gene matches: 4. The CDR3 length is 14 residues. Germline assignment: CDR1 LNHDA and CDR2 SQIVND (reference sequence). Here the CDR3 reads CASSIGQGPQPQHF. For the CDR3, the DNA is TGTGCCAGTAGTATCGGACAGGGACCTCAGCCCCAGCATTTT.

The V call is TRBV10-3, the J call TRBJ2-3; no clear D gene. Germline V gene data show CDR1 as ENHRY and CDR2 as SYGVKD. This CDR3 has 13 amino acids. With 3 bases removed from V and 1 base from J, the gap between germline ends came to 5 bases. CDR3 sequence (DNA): TGTGCCATCAGTGACCAGGGCACAGATACGCAGTATTTT. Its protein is CAISDQGTDTQYF.

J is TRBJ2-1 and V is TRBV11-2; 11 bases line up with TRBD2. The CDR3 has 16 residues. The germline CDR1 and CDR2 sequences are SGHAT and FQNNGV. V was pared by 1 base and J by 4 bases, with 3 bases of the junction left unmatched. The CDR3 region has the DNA TGTGCCAGCAGCTTAGCGACTAGCGGGGTGTACAATGAGCAGTTCTTC. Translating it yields CASSLATSGVYNEQFF.

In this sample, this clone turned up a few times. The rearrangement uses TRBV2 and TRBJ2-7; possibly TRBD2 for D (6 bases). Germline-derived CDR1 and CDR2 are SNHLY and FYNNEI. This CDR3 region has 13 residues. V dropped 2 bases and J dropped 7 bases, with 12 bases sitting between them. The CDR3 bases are TGTGCCAGCAGTGAACGGGAGATCGGGGAGCAGTACTTC. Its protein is CASSEREIGEQYF.

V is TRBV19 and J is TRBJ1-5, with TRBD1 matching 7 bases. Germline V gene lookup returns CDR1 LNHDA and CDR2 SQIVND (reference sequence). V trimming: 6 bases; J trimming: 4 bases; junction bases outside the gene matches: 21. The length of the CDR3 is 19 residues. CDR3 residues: CASSPLLTTGWATNQPQHF. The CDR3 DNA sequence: TGTGCCAGTAGCCCCCTCCTCACGACAGGGTGGGCCACTAATCAGCCCCAGCATTTT.

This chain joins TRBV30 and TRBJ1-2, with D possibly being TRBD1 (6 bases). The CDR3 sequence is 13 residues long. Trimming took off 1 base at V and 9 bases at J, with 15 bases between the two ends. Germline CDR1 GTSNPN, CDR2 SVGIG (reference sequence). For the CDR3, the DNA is TGTGCCTGGAGTGAGGGGGGGGTCTACCGCTACACCTTC. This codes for CAWSEGGVYRYTF.

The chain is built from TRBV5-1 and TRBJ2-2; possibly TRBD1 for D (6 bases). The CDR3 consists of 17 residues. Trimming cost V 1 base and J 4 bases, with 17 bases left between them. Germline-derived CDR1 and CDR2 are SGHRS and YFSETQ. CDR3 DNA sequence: TGCGCCAGCAGCTTGTACAAGGGGACAACTTCCACCGGGGAGCTGTTTTTT. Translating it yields CASSLYKGTTSTGELFF.

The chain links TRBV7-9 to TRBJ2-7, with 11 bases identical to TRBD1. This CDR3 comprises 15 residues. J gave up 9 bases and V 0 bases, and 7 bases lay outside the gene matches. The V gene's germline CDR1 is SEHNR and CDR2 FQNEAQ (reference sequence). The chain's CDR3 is CASSLASGTGGRQYF. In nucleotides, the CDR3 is TGTGCCAGCAGCTTAGCCTCCGGGACAGGGGGAAGGCAGTACTTC.